A single sample is the source of the 22 T cell receptor beta chains below, sequenced in a study of beta chain features in type 1 diabetes. Reverse transcription of all isolated RNA meant that expressed TCRB transcripts were sequenced. The table came from immunoSEQ multiplex PCR; TCRdb's copy has only in-frame clones and leaves some out. The sample lists about 930,000 clones, about a sixth occurring once. The sample comprised naive CD4+ T cells from blood. These receptors originate from a woman in her late teens or twenties in good health.

This clone was counted a few times. The V and J genes are TRBV5-1 and TRBJ2-5, with D possibly TRBD2 on 6 matching bases. The CDR3 sequence is 16 residues long. Germline values: CDR1 SGHRS, CDR2 YFSETQ. The V end was cut by 3 bases, the J end by 5 bases, with 20 bases between. The CDR3 DNA reads as TGCGCCAGCAGCTGGGGCTCCGGGGGACGTCGGGAGACCCAGTACTTC. Translating it yields CASSWGSGGRRETQYF.

The chain carries TRBV7-8 and TRBJ2-6, with 7 bases identical to TRBD1. The J segment lost 0 bases and the V segment lost 5 bases, leaving 13 bases of the junction unmatched. Germline V gene lookup returns CDR1 SGHVS and CDR2 FQNEAQ. The CDR3 length is 19 residues. CDR3 bases: TGTGCCAGCAGCCCTAGGGCCCCGACAGGGAGCTCTGGGGCCAACGTCCTGACTTTC. It codes for CASSPRAPTGSSGANVLTF.

This rearrangement joins TRBV5-8 to TRBJ1-5; 12 positions match TRBD1. The length of the CDR3 is 16 residues. V lost 2 bases, J lost 10 bases, and 10 bases stayed unmatched. Per the germline V gene, CDR1 is SGHTS and CDR2 is YDEGEE. CDR3 DNA: TGTGCCAGCAGCTTCCCCGGGACAGGGGGCCTCATCCCCCAGCATTTT. Protein sequence: CASSFPGTGGLIPQHF.

In its sample, this clone was seen a few times. The chain carries TRBV7-8 and TRBJ2-7, with 11 bases that match TRBD2. The ends lost 8 bases at V and 4 bases at J; junction bases unmatched: 7. There are 14 residues in the CDR3. Germline CDR1 is SGHVS and CDR2 is FQNEAQ. The CDR3 region is CASGTGTSGYEQYF. The CDR3 DNA sequence: TGTGCCAGCGGAACCGGGACTAGCGGTTACGAGCAGTACTTC.

This clone has more than one count but fewer than ten. The genes are TRBV29-1 and TRBJ2-5; D call uncertain. CDR1 is SQVTM and CDR2 is ANQGSEA in the germline V gene. CDR3 size: 13 residues. Trimming cost V 4 bases and J 4 bases, with 13 bases left between them. CDR3: CSVVAAVGETQYF. CDR3 nucleotide sequence: TGCAGCGTTGTTGCGGCCGTAGGAGAGACCCAGTACTTC.

The chain recombines TRBV5-1 with TRBJ2-2; TRBD2 agrees at 12 bases. J lost 4 bases, V lost 4 bases, and 8 bases had no gene match. The CDR3 length is 17 residues. From germline, CDR1 is SGHRS and CDR2 YFSETQ. The CDR3 DNA reads TGCGCCAGCAGCCCAGCTAGCGGGAGGGTTTCCACCGGGGAGCTGTTTTTT. Its translation: CASSPASGRVSTGELFF.

This clone was detected only a few times. The V gene is TRBV6-1, the J gene TRBJ1-5, with 9 bases aligning to TRBD1. Trimming took 7 bases from V and 4 from J; bases not matched to a gene: 8. There are 15 residues in the CDR3. CDR1 MNHNS and CDR2 SASEGT come from the germline V gene. This CDR3 is CASILTGQGNQPQHF. As DNA, the CDR3 is TGTGCCAGCATCCTTACGGGACAGGGAAATCAGCCCCAGCATTTT.

This chain links TRBV5-6 with TRBJ2-5, with 7 bases that match TRBD1. This CDR3 contains 17 residues. V trimming: 4 bases; J trimming: 2 bases; junction bases outside the gene matches: 14. CDR1 and CDR2 from the germline V gene are SGHDT and YYEEEE. CDR3 in DNA: TGTGCCAGCAGCGGCGCTGTAGCCACCAGGGGGCAAGAGACCCAGTACTTC. Its translation: CASSGAVATRGQETQYF.

This sequence joins TRBV6-4 and TRBJ2-1, with 8 bases matching TRBD2. This CDR3 spans 15 amino acids. With 0 bases clipped from V and 9 bases from J, the junction kept 7 bases outside the gene matches. CDR1 is MRHNA, CDR2 SNTAGT, per germline. The CDR3, as DNA: TGTGCCAGCAGTGACTCAGCGGGAGTCGTCAGTGAGCAGTTCTTC. Protein sequence: CASSDSAGVVSEQFF.

The V and J genes are TRBV5-1 and TRBJ2-1, with a weak D call TRBD2 (5 bases). V lost 6 bases and J lost 8, with 21 bases in between. Germline assignment: CDR1 SGHRS and CDR2 YFSETQ. The CDR3 covers 15 residues. This CDR3 reads CASTEGFLSSYEQFF. CDR3 nucleotides: TGCGCCAGCACCGAGGGATTTCTTAGCAGCTATGAGCAGTTCTTC. Drawing the rest from reference TRBV5-1 and TRBJ2-1, the complete variable domain is KAGVTQTPRYLIKTRGQQVTLSCSPISGHRSVSWYQQTPGQGLQFLFEYFSETQRNKGNFPGRFSGRQFSNSRSEMNVSTLELGDSALYLCASTEGFLSSYEQFFGPGTRLTVL.

The rearrangement links TRBV7-9 to TRBJ2-3; possible D gene TRBD1, 7 bases. This CDR3 is 15 amino acids long. Germline V lookup: CDR1 SEHNR, CDR2 FQNEAQ (reference sequence). Trimming pared 3 bases from V and 5 bases from J, leaving 15 bases between. The CDR3 sequence is CASSFPGGSEDTQYF. The CDR3 nucleotides are TGTGCCAGCAGCTTCCCAGGGGGGTCCGAAGATACGCAGTATTTT.

This clone was picked up a small number of times. V and J are TRBV5-6 and TRBJ2-4; D may correspond to TRBD1 or TRBD2 (5 bases each). Between the trimmed V and J ends, which lost 9 bases and 0 bases, there was a span of 13 bases. The CDR3 has 14 amino acids. Germline loops: CDR1 SGHDT, CDR2 YYEEEE. The chain's CDR3 is CATHAGTAKNIQYF. The CDR3 DNA reads TGTGCCACCCATGCTGGGACAGCCAAAAACATTCAGTACTTC. Variable domain in full (rest from reference TRBV5-6 and TRBJ2-4): DAGVTQSPTHLIKTRGQQVTLRCSPKSGHDTVSWYQQALGQGPQFIFQYYEEEERQRGNFPDRFSGHQFPNYSSELNVNALLLGDSALYLCATHAGTAKNIQYFGAGTRLSVL.

This chain uses TRBV2 with TRBJ1-2; D is unresolved. CDR3 length equals 14 residues. CDR1 and CDR2 from the germline V gene are SNHLY and FYNNEI. V lost 2 bases and J 1 base, leaving 8 bases between the germline ends. This CDR3 reads CASSEYVSNYGYTF. The DNA of the CDR3 is TGTGCCAGCAGTGAATACGTCAGTAACTATGGCTACACCTTC.

This chain joins TRBV6-5 and TRBJ2-5, with D possibly being TRBD1 (6 bases). CDR1 is MNHEY and CDR2 is SVGAGI in the germline V gene. This CDR3 comprises 14 residues. Trimming stripped 5 bases from V and 2 bases from J, with 12 bases between. The CDR3 DNA follows: TGTGCCAGCAGTCGGACAGCCTCACAAGAGACCCAGTACTTC. Protein: CASSRTASQETQYF.

V and J are TRBV5-4 and TRBJ1-5, with a weak D call TRBD1 (5 bases). With 4 bases removed from V and 0 bases from J, the gap between germline ends came to 14 bases. Germline V lookup: CDR1 SGHNT, CDR2 YYREEE (reference sequence). The CDR3 loop spans 16 amino acids. In DNA, the CDR3 is TGTGCCAGCAGCCCGGGGACGGCTGATAGCAATCAGCCCCAGCATTTT. This sequence encodes CASSPGTADSNQPQHF.

This clone showed up just a few times. This chain uses TRBV4-1 with TRBJ1-4; weak D call: TRBD1 (5 bases). This CDR3 contains 16 residues. Trimming shortened V by 0 bases and J by 5 bases, and 13 bases separated the two germline ends. Germline-derived CDR1 and CDR2 are MGHRA and YSYEKL. The CDR3 DNA reads as TGCGCCAGCAGCCAAGATAAGGGGACGGGCAATGAAAAACTGTTTTTT. Amino acids: CASSQDKGTGNEKLFF.

In this sample, this clone turned up a few times. The gene calls are TRBV2 and TRBJ2-7; 7 nucleotides agree with TRBD2. CDR3 length: 14 residues. The junction had 9 bases not matched to a gene; V was cut back by 4 bases and J by 6 bases. Germline assignment: CDR1 SNHLY and CDR2 FYNNEI. The CDR3 coding sequence is TGTGCCAGCAGTGTGTTATATGCGGGAGCCGAGCAGTACTTC. This codes for CASSVLYAGAEQYF. Together with reference TRBV2 and TRBJ2-7, the CDR3 gives the full variable domain: EPEVTQTPSHQVTQMGQEVILRCVPISNHLYFYWYRQILGQKVEFLVSFYNNEISEKSEIFDDQFSVERPDGSNFTLKIRSTKLEDSAMYFCASSVLYAGAEQYFGPGTRLTVT.

The chain has TRBV10-3 and TRBJ2-7; 7 positions match TRBD1. This CDR3 is 12 amino acids long. Germline values: CDR1 ENHRY, CDR2 SYGVKD. Trimming took 8 bases from V and 4 from J; bases not matched to a gene: 5. The DNA for the CDR3 is TGTGCCATCGGACAGGATCGGTACGAGCAGTACTTC. Amino acids: CAIGQDRYEQYF.

A word on this clone: This CDR3 is also generated by other DNA sequences in the sample. The chain employs TRBV9 and TRBJ2-6, with TRBD2 as a possible D gene (5 bases). Trimming shortened V by 0 bases and J by 2 bases, and 6 bases separated the two germline ends. Germline CDR1 reads SGDLS; CDR2 reads YYNGEE. CDR3 length: 15 residues. CDR3 sequence (DNA): TGTGCCAGCAGCGTAGGAGGGACTGGGGCCAACGTCCTGACTTTC. The encoded protein is CASSVGGTGANVLTF.

V is TRBV10-3 and J is TRBJ2-5; the match to TRBD2 covers 9 bases. The end of the DNA fits TRBJ2-7 better, so the J call may be wrong. From germline, CDR1 is ENHRY and CDR2 SYGVKD. This CDR3 spans 15 amino acids. DNA for the CDR3: TGTGCCATCAGTGAGGCTAGCGGGAACTCCTACGAGCAGTACTTC. Translation: CAISEASGNSYEQYF.

In this sample, this clone turned up a few times. This chain uses TRBV11-2 with TRBJ2-2; tentative D call: TRBD2 (5 bases). Trimming cost V 2 bases and J 0 bases, with 10 bases left between them. CDR1 is SGHAT, CDR2 FQNNGV, per germline. The CDR3 spans 16 residues. The CDR3 DNA reads TGTGCCAGCAGCTTAATTAGCGTAGCGAACACCGGGGAGCTGTTTTTT. Translating gives CASSLISVANTGELFF.

The sample holds a few counts of this clone. This chain uses TRBV28 with TRBJ1-1; possibly TRBD1 for D (5 bases). Germline CDR1 and CDR2: MDHEN and SYDVKM. The CDR3 sequence is 15 residues long. V was trimmed by 2 bases and J by 4 bases, leaving 14 bases between them. The CDR3 reads CASSLGRSGFTEAFF. DNA for the CDR3: TGTGCCAGCAGTTTAGGGAGGTCAGGGTTCACTGAAGCTTTCTTT.